Listed below are T cell receptor beta chains from one sample, sequenced in a study of shared clonotypes between healthy human individuals. Sequencing was performed with immunoSEQ multiplex PCR; in TCRdb, only in-frame clones are kept and a portion is missing. The sample shows some 2,400,000 clones, approximately 94% of them seen only once. The sample taken for sequencing was naive CD4+ T cells sorted from blood. All receptors come from a man aged 18 to 35 in good health. Both conserved end residues are trimmed from each CDR3. Each record gives: V gene, J gene, CDR3 protein.

v_gene: TRBV7-2
j_gene: TRBJ2-7
CDR3aa: ASSARARAGGEQY

v_gene: TRBV29-1
j_gene: TRBJ1-2
CDR3aa: SVRQGAAPLYGYT

v_gene: TRBV5-3
j_gene: TRBJ2-7
CDR3aa: ARRAPGQGVGEQY

v_gene: TRBV6-5
j_gene: TRBJ1-4
CDR3aa: ASSIGLTTNEKLF

v_gene: TRBV5-1
j_gene: TRBJ2-7
CDR3aa: ASSPDGRSGRLREQY

v_gene: TRBV28
j_gene: TRBJ1-1
CDR3aa: ASKSQGLRTEAF

v_gene: TRBV2
j_gene: TRBJ2-7
CDR3aa: ASSDWYEQY

v_gene: TRBV27
j_gene: TRBJ2-7
CDR3aa: ASSQPRVGGLAGTYEQY

v_gene: TRBV11-2
j_gene: TRBJ2-1
CDR3aa: ASRETSGPLGEQF

v_gene: TRBV30
j_gene: TRBJ1-4
CDR3aa: AWSVPLTEYNEKLF

v_gene: TRBV10-1
j_gene: TRBJ1-1
CDR3aa: ASSETLADTEAF

v_gene: TRBV2
j_gene: TRBJ1-5
CDR3aa: ASTAHRSNQPQH

v_gene: TRBV4-2
j_gene: TRBJ1-2
CDR3aa: ASSQGTGIYGYT

v_gene: TRBV10-3
j_gene: TRBJ2-7
CDR3aa: AISESTGGTYEQY

v_gene: TRBV7-9
j_gene: TRBJ1-6
CDR3aa: ASSPGGYNSPLH

v_gene: TRBV6-1
j_gene: TRBJ2-7
CDR3aa: ASTGFKGEQY

v_gene: TRBV6-4
j_gene: TRBJ1-6
CDR3aa: ASSDDYNSPLH

v_gene: TRBV7-6
j_gene: TRBJ1-2
CDR3aa: ASSSQTGGTMDGYT

v_gene: TRBV18
j_gene: TRBJ1-6
CDR3aa: ASSPYGSYEGSYNSPLH

v_gene: TRBV9
j_gene: TRBJ1-6
CDR3aa: ASSVGREPRSPLH

v_gene: TRBV27
j_gene: TRBJ2-2
CDR3aa: ASRLGTYTGELF

v_gene: TRBV10-3
j_gene: TRBJ1-1
CDR3aa: AISQGLTRMNTEAF

v_gene: TRBV19
j_gene: TRBJ2-7
CDR3aa: ATGDAEQY

v_gene: TRBV15
j_gene: TRBJ1-3
CDR3aa: ATSRDVGASGNTIY

v_gene: TRBV21-1
j_gene: TRBJ2-6
CDR3aa: ASSKLDGHCSGANVLT

v_gene: TRBV7-2
j_gene: TRBJ1-2
CDR3aa: ASSWTGLGDGYT

v_gene: TRBV27
j_gene: TRBJ1-2
CDR3aa: ASSLWAGNYGYT

v_gene: TRBV5-1
j_gene: TRBJ1-2
CDR3aa: ASSLRDPTQGNYGYT

v_gene: TRBV7-9
j_gene: TRBJ2-7
CDR3aa: ASSLAGTPSGEQY

v_gene: TRBV10-3
j_gene: TRBJ2-7
CDR3aa: AISGGLNPYEQY

v_gene: TRBV5-1
j_gene: TRBJ1-4
CDR3aa: ASSLVGVGLNEKLF

v_gene: TRBV11-2
j_gene: TRBJ2-1
CDR3aa: ASSLVDTVGGEQF

v_gene: TRBV5-5
j_gene: TRBJ1-1
CDR3aa: ASSLDFMNTEAF

v_gene: TRBV9
j_gene: TRBJ1-4
CDR3aa: ASSAQGGTDDRNEKLF

v_gene: TRBV9
j_gene: TRBJ1-2
CDR3aa: ASSVRTGPNYGYT

v_gene: TRBV5-1
j_gene: TRBJ2-3
CDR3aa: ASSSSGRTTDTQY

v_gene: TRBV11-2
j_gene: TRBJ2-7
CDR3aa: ASSSVLPYEQY

v_gene: TRBV7-8
j_gene: TRBJ2-7
CDR3aa: ASSLAGRGGEQY

v_gene: TRBV29-1
j_gene: TRBJ1-1
CDR3aa: SVGQGAEAF

v_gene: TRBV5-5
j_gene: TRBJ2-3
CDR3aa: ASSPQASGISDTQY

v_gene: TRBV5-1
j_gene: TRBJ2-7
CDR3aa: ASSLVVAATYEQY

v_gene: TRBV11-2
j_gene: TRBJ2-1
CDR3aa: ASSLEYRYRRSNEQF

v_gene: TRBV12-1
j_gene: TRBJ2-7
CDR3aa: ASSSLWGQVLEQY

v_gene: TRBV6-5
j_gene: TRBJ1-6
CDR3aa: ASSREGSYNSPLH

v_gene: TRBV4-1
j_gene: TRBJ1-5
CDR3aa: ASSQAKGLIQPQH

v_gene: TRBV6-1
j_gene: TRBJ2-3
CDR3aa: ASSEFPDRTQY

v_gene: TRBV7-9
j_gene: TRBJ1-6
CDR3aa: ASSPMGSYNSPLH

v_gene: TRBV9
j_gene: TRBJ2-7
CDR3aa: ASSVEGQGTNEQY